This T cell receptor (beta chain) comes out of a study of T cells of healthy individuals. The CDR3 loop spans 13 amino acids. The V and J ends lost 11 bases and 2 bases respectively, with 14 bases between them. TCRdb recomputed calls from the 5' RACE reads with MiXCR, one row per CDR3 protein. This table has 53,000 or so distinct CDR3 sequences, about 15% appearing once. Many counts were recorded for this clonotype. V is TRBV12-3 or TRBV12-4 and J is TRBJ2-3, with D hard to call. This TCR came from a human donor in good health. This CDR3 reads CAGARRDTDTQYF. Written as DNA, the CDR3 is TGTGCCGGAGCCAGAAGAGACACAGATACGCAGTATTTT.